Presented here are 18 T cell receptor beta chains from one specimen sequenced in a study of response to subunit inactivated influenza vaccine. From the RT-PCR reads, TCRdb called clonotypes with MiXCR, one entry per CDR3 protein. This repertoire shows some 550,000 distinct CDR3 sequences, under 30% found once; its top ten account for around 2.8%. A further study also used this sample, focusing on T cells expressing NK-cell markers. That work states: UMIs accompanied the 5'RACE template switching by which TCR beta cDNA was made.

The specimen was CD4+ T cells sorted from PBMCs, collected roughly 13 days after vaccination. The receptors shown here come from a man aged 45-65 years who received an inactivated influenza vaccine.

The chain couples TRBV15 to TRBJ2-2; D gene unclear. The ends were cut back, 1 base at V and 5 bases at J, with 11 bases in the middle. CDR1 LNHNV and CDR2 YYDKDF come from the germline V gene (reference sequence). The CDR3 has 15 residues. The CDR3 protein is CATSRVQFGTGELFF. In DNA, the CDR3 is TGTGCCACCAGCAGAGTCCAGTTTGGGACCGGGGAGCTGTTTTTT.

This clonotype showed up just a few times. The J gene is TRBJ2-3, the V gene TRBV2, with D maybe TRBD2 (5 bases). V was clipped by 6 bases and J by 5 bases, with 18 bases between them. The length of the CDR3 is 15 residues. The germline CDR1 and CDR2 sequences are SNHLY and FYNNEI. The CDR3 loop is CASRPTGIMRDTQYF. The CDR3 DNA is TGTGCCAGCAGGCCAACGGGGATCATGAGAGATACGCAGTATTTT. The complete variable domain, with remaining parts taken from reference TRBV2 and TRBJ2-3, reads EPEVTQTPSHQVTQMGQEVILRCVPISNHLYFYWYRQILGQKVEFLVSFYNNEISEKSEIFDDQFSVERPDGSNFTLKIRSTKLEDSAMYFCASRPTGIMRDTQYFGPGTRLTVL.

This clonotype was picked up a small number of times. CDR3 loop: CATSRVAGMNTEAFF. DNA for the CDR3: TGTGCCACCAGCAGAGTGGCAGGGATGAACACTGAAGCTTTCTTT. The V call is TRBV15, the J call TRBJ1-1, with a tentative D call TRBD1 (5 bases). The CDR3 extends over 15 amino acids. V lost 1 base and J 0 bases, leaving 9 bases between the germline ends. Germline V lookup: CDR1 LNHNV, CDR2 YYDKDF (reference sequence). The full variable domain, its missing parts supplied by reference TRBV15 and TRBJ1-1, is DAMVIQNPRYQVTQFGKPVTLSCSQTLNHNVMYWYQQKSSQAPKLLFHYYDKDFNNEADTPDNFQSRRPNTSFCFLDIRSPGLGDTAMYLCATSRVAGMNTEAFFGQGTRLTVV.

Only a few counts were recorded for this clonotype. The chain has TRBV6-2 or TRBV6-3 and TRBJ2-7; 7 nucleotides align to TRBD1. V lost 8 bases to trimming and J lost 3 bases; unmatched junction nucleotides: 13. Germline V CDR1 and CDR2: MNHEY, SVGEGT. CDR3 size: 15 residues. This chain's CDR3 is CASLPTGFAIYEQYF. CDR3 DNA sequence: TGTGCCAGCCTCCCGACAGGGTTCGCAATCTACGAGCAGTACTTC.

The gene calls are TRBV6-5 and TRBJ2-1, with 9 bases lining up with TRBD2. J lost 0 bases, V lost 5 bases, and 5 bases had no gene match. The CDR3 runs to 16 residues. Germline assignment: CDR1 MNHEY and CDR2 SVGAGI. Here the CDR3 DNA reads TGTGCCAGCAGTCACCTAGCGGGGCGCTCCTACAATGAGCAGTTCTTC. It yields the protein CASSHLAGRSYNEQFF.

This clonotype was seen only a few times. The rearrangement links TRBV20-1 to TRBJ2-7, with D hard to call. Trimming took off 3 bases at V and 0 bases at J, with 12 bases between the two ends. The CDR3 spans 14 residues. From germline, CDR1 is DFQATT and CDR2 SNEGSKA (reference sequence). DNA for the CDR3: TGCAGTGCTAGCCGAATTTCAAGCTCCTACGAGCAGTACTTC. Translated, it gives CSASRISSSYEQYF.

In its sample, this clonotype was seen a few times. J is TRBJ2-7 and V is TRBV5-5; 10 bases align to TRBD1. This CDR3 comprises 15 residues. The V and J ends lost 5 bases and 3 bases, in that order; junction bases with no gene match: 8. Per germline, CDR1 SGHKS and CDR2 YYEKEE (reference sequence). This chain's CDR3 is CASRYRDRGFYEQYF. The DNA for the CDR3 is TGTGCCAGCAGGTACAGGGACAGGGGTTTCTACGAGCAGTACTTC.

The chain joins TRBV7-9 to TRBJ1-1, with TRBD1 as a possible D gene (5 bases). Germline values: CDR1 SEHNR, CDR2 FQNEAQ (reference sequence). The CDR3 sequence is 15 residues long. Trimming stripped 4 bases from V and 2 bases from J, with 14 bases between. The CDR3 protein is CASSSQGRTNTEAFF. The CDR3 nucleotides read TGTGCCAGCAGCTCCCAGGGCAGAACAAACACTGAAGCTTTCTTT.

The V gene is TRBV14, the J gene TRBJ2-2; no reliable D call. The CDR3 covers 12 residues. Germline loops: CDR1 SGHDN, CDR2 FVKESK. Trimming removed 2 bases from V and 7 bases from J, with 5 bases in between. CDR3 sequence: CASSQLDGELFF. The CDR3 bases are TGTGCCAGCAGCCAACTTGACGGGGAGCTGTTTTTT.

The genes are TRBV3-1 and TRBJ2-3; D is unresolved. The germline V gene encodes CDR1 LGHDT and CDR2 YNNKEL (reference sequence). The CDR3 has 15 amino acids. Deletions cut 1 base from V and 2 bases from J, with 10 bases between. The CDR3 protein is CASSQGGSTTDTQYF. The CDR3 region has the DNA TGTGCCAGCAGCCAAGGTGGCAGTACCACAGATACGCAGTATTTT.

J is TRBJ2-7 and V is TRBV6-5; D is ambiguous. The germline V gene has CDR1 MNHEY and CDR2 SVGAGI. V was pared by 0 bases and J by 9 bases, with 15 bases between. The CDR3 is 14 amino acids. This CDR3 reads CASSYSLSASMQYF. DNA of the CDR3: TGTGCCAGCAGTTACTCGCTCAGCGCTTCTATGCAGTACTTC.

This clonotype occurred many times. The V call is TRBV12-3 or TRBV12-4, the J call TRBJ1-2; D uncertain. V lost 6 bases and J 8 bases, leaving 16 bases between the germline ends. The CDR3 has 13 residues. The CDR3 protein is CASSLRGIGGYTF. The CDR3 DNA reads TGTGCCAGCAGCCTACGGGGAATTGGGGGCTACACCTTC.

The chain recombines TRBV12-3 or TRBV12-4 with TRBJ2-2; the match to TRBD2 covers 11 bases. There are 15 residues in the CDR3. V shed 5 bases and J 6 bases; nucleotides not matched to a gene: 5. The DNA of the CDR3 is TGTGCCAGCAGTAAGACTAGCGGGAAGGCCGGGGAGCTGTTTTTT. Translating gives CASSKTSGKAGELFF.

This CDR3 reads CASSLATPDTEQFF. In DNA, the CDR3 is TGTGCCAGCAGCTTAGCTACACCGGACACTGAGCAGTTCTTC. The V call is TRBV7-9, the J call TRBJ2-1; tentatively, D is TRBD1 (5 bases). Germline loops: CDR1 SEHNR, CDR2 FQNEAQ (reference sequence). V was clipped by 0 bases and J by 9 bases, with 12 bases between them. This CDR3 is built from 14 residues.

This clonotype appeared a few times. The chain carries TRBV7-6 and TRBJ1-3; D unclear. V shed 4 bases and J shed 7 bases, with 20 bases lying between them. The CDR3 loop spans 16 amino acids. CDR1 is SGHVS, CDR2 FNYEAQ, per germline. CDR3 sequence: CASSSRLTTRGNTIYF. The CDR3 DNA reads TGTGCCAGCAGCTCCCGTTTGACCACCCGCGGGAACACCATATATTTT. Using reference TRBV7-6 and TRBJ1-3 for the parts outside the CDR3, the full variable domain is GAGVSQSPRYKVTKRGQDVALRCDPISGHVSLYWYRQALGQGPEFLTYFNYEAQQDKSGLPNDRFSAERPEGSISTLTIQRTEQRDSAMYRCASSSRLTTRGNTIYFGEGSWLTVV.

This clonotype was observed a handful of times. J is TRBJ2-1 and V is TRBV20-1; maybe TRBD2 (6 bases). Deletions cut 6 bases from V and 5 bases from J, with 20 bases between. Germline assignment: CDR1 DFQATT and CDR2 SNEGSKA (reference sequence). The CDR3 has 15 residues. The CDR3 region has the DNA TGCAGTGCCCCCCATGGGAGGTCGGGGAACAATGAGCAGTTCTTC. This sequence encodes CSAPHGRSGNNEQFF.

In its sample, this clonotype was seen a few times. The genes are TRBV5-1 and TRBJ1-1, with 8 bases aligning to TRBD1. The CDR3 consists of 13 residues. CDR1 and CDR2 (germline): SGHRS, YFSETQ. J was trimmed by 10 bases and V by 4 bases; bases with no gene match: 9. CDR3 loop: CASSTGQGDRAFF. The CDR3, as DNA: TGCGCCAGCAGCACCGGACAGGGCGATCGAGCTTTCTTT. The full variable domain, completed using reference TRBV5-1 and TRBJ1-1, is KAGVTQTPRYLIKTRGQQVTLSCSPISGHRSVSWYQQTPGQGLQFLFEYFSETQRNKGNFPGRFSGRQFSNSRSEMNVSTLELGDSALYLCASSTGQGDRAFFGQGTRLTVV.

The CDR3 loop is CSVRSDRHTEAFF. The CDR3 DNA reads as TGCAGCGTTCGCTCCGACAGGCACACTGAAGCTTTCTTT. The chain recombines TRBV29-1 with TRBJ1-1; tentatively, D is TRBD1 (6 bases). Trimming removed 5 bases at V and 3 bases at J, with 13 bases between. Germline assignment: CDR1 SQVTM and CDR2 ANQGSEA. The CDR3 has 13 residues.